Given below is one TCR beta chain in context. The data were obtained in a study of Ad26.COV2.S vaccination and SARS-CoV-2 variants. Assay: immunoSEQ multiplex PCR; the TCRdb copy retains only in-frame clones and omits some. The profile shows about 370,000 clones, over 75% of them singletons. Treatment of the sample: 15 to 20 received Ad26.COV2.S at low or high dose, single or two shots; 5 received placebo; per-sample allocation not given. Sampling was performed 63 days after the first vaccine or placebo injection. V lost 3 bases to trimming and J lost 8 bases; unmatched junction nucleotides: 8. Germline CDR1 and CDR2: SQVTM and ANQGSEA. The CDR3 spans 14 residues.

The rearrangement joins TRBV29-1 to TRBJ1-2; 11 bases align to TRBD1. The TCR was taken from a person aged 18 to 65 who received the Ad26.COV2.S COVID-19 vaccine or a placebo. This specimen consisted of peripheral blood, obtained in a trial of Ad26.COV2.S vaccine versus placebo. The CDR3: CSVDSWTGGWGYTF. The CDR3 coding sequence is TGCAGCGTTGATAGCTGGACAGGGGGCTGGGGCTACACCTTC.